There are a few counts of the clone carrying this TCR beta chain. Its antigen is not known. Both 60 Vbeta primers and 13 Jbeta primers went into the PCR. Clones were sequenced by immunoSEQ multiplex PCR, and TCRdb holds only the in-frame ones, with some missing. The table shows approximately 150,000 clones, with around 75% occurring only once. The source of the sample is a study of cytomegalovirus exposure and HLA in healthy donors. General study results and limits: As confirmed in vitro, three CMV-associated chains were specific for CMV antigens. The records held CMV serostatus as the only immune exposure information. Later analysis showed most CMV-associated TCR beta chains appearing HLA-restricted.

The CDR3 loop spans 14 amino acids. V was trimmed by 2 bases and J by 3 bases, leaving 10 bases between them. The germline gives CDR1 MNHEY, CDR2 SMNVEV (reference sequence). Healthy bone marrow donors made up the donors. The TCR sequence derives from a male donor in good health and CMV-seronegative. The J gene is TRBJ1-2, the V gene TRBV27; D uncertain. The specimen sequenced was PBMCs. The CDR3 nucleotides are TGTGCCAGCAGTTTACATCATCGGGACTATGGCTACACCTTC. Its translation: CASSLHHRDYGYTF.